This TCR beta chain is from a study of CD8 T cells in ankylosing spondylitis. Study observations and caveats: Disease-linked clones displayed a CD8+ phenotype and appeared relatively rarely in peripheral blood. In ankylosing spondylitis blood, a motif of fewer than 10 highly homologous TCR beta variants appeared characteristic. Reactive arthritis synovial fluid and blood were previously reported to contain some motif variants.

This clonotype appeared a few times. What it binds is unknown. With molecular barcodes, quantitative 5'-RACE was used to make the TCR beta libraries. One entry per CDR3 protein, called by TCRdb with MiXCR from the 5' RACE reads. The table records more than 650,000 distinct CDR3 sequences, 12% of them present only once. The sequence derives from a male donor with ankylosing spondylitis. Input material: blood, either unsorted or a sorted T cell fraction (not recorded which).

CDR3 nucleotide sequence: TGTGCCAGCAGCTTCAGGGAATTCAACGAGCAGTACTTC. This sequence encodes CASSFREFNEQYF. This chain links TRBV7-9 with TRBJ2-7; TRBD1 might be the D (5 bases). Trimming took off 3 bases at V and 5 bases at J, with 11 bases between the two ends. This CDR3 is built from 13 residues. CDR1 and CDR2 (germline): SEHNR, FQNEAQ (reference sequence).